The 3 T cell receptor beta chains below come from one sample, sequenced in a study of memory CD4+ T cells and cytomegalovirus serostatus. Using immunoSEQ multiplex PCR, the repertoire was profiled, and TCRdb retains in-frame clones only, with some absent. The table has 25,000 to 30,000 clones, more than 60% seen once. Single viable CD3+CD4+CD8-CD45RO+ cells were sorted as the memory CD4+ T cells. Source material: memory CD4+ T cells from blood. These receptors all come from an adult in good health and CMV-seronegative.

The chain has TRBV18 and TRBJ1-5; 7 nucleotides agree with TRBD1. This CDR3 spans 16 amino acids. The germline V gene encodes CDR1 KGHSH and CDR2 LQKENI. Germline trimming cut 4 bases from V and 0 bases from J; bases unmatched to any gene: 6. The CDR3 DNA reads as TGTGCCAGCTCACTCGGGACAGTTTATAGCAATCAGCCCCAGCATTTT. It translates to CASSLGTVYSNQPQHF.

Notes on this clone: Compared with germline, one end of the junction differs, possibly owing to a read error. The CDR3: CASSKKTGGVTEAFF. For the CDR3, the DNA is TGTGCCAGCAGTAAGAAGACGGGGGGCGTCACTGAGGCTTTCTTT. The rearrangement uses TRBV6-5 and TRBJ1-1; TRBD1 is a possible D gene (6 bases). CDR1 and CDR2 from the germline V gene are MNHEY and SVGAGI. The CDR3 loop spans 15 amino acids.

J is TRBJ1-4 and V is TRBV6-5; maybe TRBD1 (6 bases). Germline V gene data show CDR1 as MNHEY and CDR2 as SVGAGI. The V and J ends lost 5 bases and 3 bases respectively, with 10 bases between them. This CDR3 has 14 amino acids. CDR3 protein: CASSDRPANEKLFF. The CDR3 nucleotides read TGTGCCAGCAGTGACAGGCCGGCTAATGAAAAACTGTTTTTT.